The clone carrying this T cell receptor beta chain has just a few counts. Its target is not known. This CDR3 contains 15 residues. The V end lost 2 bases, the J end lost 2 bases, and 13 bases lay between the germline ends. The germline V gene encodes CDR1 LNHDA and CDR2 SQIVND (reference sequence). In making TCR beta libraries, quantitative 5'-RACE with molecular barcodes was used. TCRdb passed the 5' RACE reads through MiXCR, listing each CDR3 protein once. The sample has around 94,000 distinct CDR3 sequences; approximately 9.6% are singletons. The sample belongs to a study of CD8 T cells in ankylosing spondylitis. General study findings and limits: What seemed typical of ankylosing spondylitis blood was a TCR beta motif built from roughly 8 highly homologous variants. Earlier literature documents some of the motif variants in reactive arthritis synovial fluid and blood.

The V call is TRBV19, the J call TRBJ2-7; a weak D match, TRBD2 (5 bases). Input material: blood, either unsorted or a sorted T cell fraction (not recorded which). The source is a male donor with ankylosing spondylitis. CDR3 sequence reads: CASSIRRSGPYEQYF. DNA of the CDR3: TGTGCCAGTAGTATACGTAGGAGCGGCCCCTACGAGCAGTACTTC.